The rows below give T cell receptor beta chains drawn from one sample of a study of identifying expanded T cells in peripheral blood. TCRdb keeps only in-frame clones here, not all; method: immunoSEQ multiplex PCR. Here the sample spans about 100,000 clones, almost 90% being singletons. The sequenced sample was blood. These receptors were collected from a person between 18 and 69 years old in good health. CDR3s include the opening cysteine and the closing phenylalanine or tryptophan. A D gene is named only where the DNA matches it firmly. Clone sizes are given selectively: once, few, many, or a class where the clone is expanded.

TRBJ2-1 . TRBD2 TRBV30 CAWSLWTGTSGRLSDEQFF TGTGCCTGGAGTTTGTGGACCGGGACTAGCGGGAGGTTAAGCGATGAGCAGTTCTTC
TRBJ2-3 . . TRBV5-1 CASSLTPASDTQYF TGCGCCAGCAGCTTGACCCCCGCGTCAGATACGCAGTATTTT
TRBJ1-2 . TRBD1 TRBV28 CASSSGTGKDYGYTF TGTGCCAGCAGCTCCGGGACAGGGAAGGACTATGGCTACACCTTC
TRBJ2-1 . TRBD2 TRBV6-4 CASSERGALINEQFF TGTGCCAGCAGTGAGCGGGGGGCCTTAATCAATGAGCAGTTCTTC
TRBJ2-3 few . TRBV9 CASSVGAPDTQYF TGTGCCAGCAGCGTAGGGGCCCCCGATACGCAGTATTTT
TRBJ1-3 . . TRBV18 CASSPGRDGNTIYF TGTGCCAGCTCACCAGGCAGGGACGGAAACACCATATATTTT
TRBJ1-5 once . TRBV28 CASVPPGGNQPQHF TGTGCCAGCGTCCCCCCGGGAGGGAATCAGCCCCAGCATTTT
TRBJ2-2 . . TRBV7-9 CASSLASSNTGELFF TGTGCCAGCAGCTTAGCGTCCTCGAACACCGGGGAGCTGTTTTTT
TRBJ2-6 . . TRBV28 CASSLWETGAGANVLTF TGTGCCAGCAGTTTATGGGAGACAGGCGCCGGGGCCAACGTCCTGACTTTC
TRBJ2-5 . . TRBV6-5 CASSLGQQETQYF TGTGCCAGCAGTCTTGGACAGCAAGAGACCCAGTACTTC
TRBJ2-7 . . TRBV7-3 CASSLGQAPYEQYF TGTGCCAGCAGCTTAGGCCAGGCCCCCTACGAGCAGTACTTC
TRBJ1-5 . . TRBV19 CASTTVRGGDQPQHF TGTGCCAGTACCACAGTCAGGGGCGGGGATCAGCCCCAGCATTTT
TRBJ2-7 . TRBD2 TRBV4-3 CASSNGGYSYEQYF TGCGCCAGCAGCAACGGGGGGTACTCCTACGAGCAGTACTTC
TRBJ2-1 . TRBD1 TRBV6-5 CASSYSPDRGRHEQFF TGTGCCAGCAGTTACTCCCCCGACAGGGGTCGGCATGAGCAGTTCTTC
TRBJ2-1 . TRBD2 TRBV9 CASSVVAGGYNEQFF TGTGCCAGCAGCGTAGTAGCGGGAGGATACAATGAGCAGTTCTTC
TRBJ1-1 . TRBD1 TRBV29-1 CSVTGVTEAFF TGCAGCGTAACAGGGGTCACTGAAGCTTTCTTT
TRBJ2-6 . TRBD2 TRBV28 CASTGLAGAGANVLTF TGTGCCAGCACTGGACTAGCGGGAGCTGGGGCCAACGTCCTGACTTTC
TRBJ2-7 . . TRBV30 CAWSLGQHYEQYF TGTGCCTGGAGCCTAGGACAGCACTACGAGCAGTACTTC
TRBJ2-3 . TRBD1 TRBV28 CASSLSWDRGLSTDTQYF TGTGCCAGCAGTTTATCTTGGGACAGGGGACTTAGCACAGATACGCAGTATTTT
TRBJ2-6 . . TRBV6-1 CASSEENSGANVLTF TGTGCCAGCAGTGAGGAAAACTCTGGGGCCAACGTCCTGACTTTC
TRBJ1-1 . TRBD1 TRBV7-3 CASSYRGVTEAFF TGTGCCAGCAGCTACAGGGGCGTTACTGAAGCTTTCTTT
TRBJ2-5 . TRBD2 TRBV27 CASSLLLAGGPETQYF TGTGCCAGCAGTTTATTACTAGCGGGAGGCCCAGAGACCCAGTACTTC
TRBJ2-5 few . TRBV19 CASKGIQETQYF TGTGCCAGTAAAGGGATTCAAGAGACCCAGTACTTC
TRBJ1-2 once . TRBV28 CASIPGGMGYNGYTF TGTGCCAGCATCCCGGGGGGCATGGGATATAATGGCTACACCTTC
TRBJ2-1 . TRBD1 TRBV27 CASKTIRQGSDEQFF TGTGCCAGCAAAACGATAAGACAGGGGAGCGATGAGCAGTTCTTC
TRBJ1-6 . . TRBV27 CASSSGWLSNSPLHF TGTGCCAGCAGCTCAGGGTGGCTGAGTAATTCACCCCTCCACTTT
TRBJ2-7 . . TRBV27 CASILFRGGAYEQYF TGTGCCAGCATCCTTTTTCGTGGAGGGGCCTACGAGCAGTACTTC
TRBJ2-5 once . TRBV2 CASSEGETQYF TGTGCCAGCAGTGAAGGCGAGACCCAGTACTTC
TRBJ2-5 . . TRBV29-1 CSASLGTDSQETQYF TGCAGCGCTTCCCTGGGCACAGATTCCCAAGAGACCCAGTACTTC
TRBJ1-3 . . TRBV7-2 CASSFVPNRDTIYF TGTGCCAGCAGCTTTGTTCCGAATCGGGACACCATATATTTT
TRBJ2-5 . . TRBV7-6 CASSLAGGQETQYF TGTGCCAGCAGCTTAGCGGGGGGACAAGAGACCCAGTACTTC
TRBJ1-5 . . TRBV7-2 CASSLWVPGFQHF TGTGCCAGCAGCTTGTGGGTCCCGGGATTTCAGCATTTT
TRBJ2-7 . . TRBV6-5 CASSYDSGSYEQYF TGTGCCAGCAGTTACGATTCAGGCTCCTACGAGCAGTACTTC
TRBJ1-6 few . TRBV28 CASSLFESALHF TGTGCCAGCAGTTTATTTGAGTCCGCCCTCCACTTT
TRBJ2-3 . . TRBV4-2 CASSQDASSSGRTDTQYF TGTGCCAGCAGCCAGGACGCCTCTTCGAGCGGCCGCACAGATACGCAGTATTTT
TRBJ2-5 . . TRBV28 CASSTGSKGETQYF TGTGCCAGCAGTACCGGGTCTAAGGGAGAGACCCAGTACTTC
TRBJ1-5 . . TRBV6-5 CASSGFGQPQHF TGTGCCAGCAGTGGATTTGGTCAGCCCCAGCATTTT
TRBJ2-7 . TRBD1 TRBV4-1 CASSQDLDLIAPRDRGLDEQYF TGCGCCAGCAGCCAAGATCTGGACCTCATTGCGCCCCGGGACAGGGGGCTGGACGAGCAGTACTTC